Following are 14 T cell receptor beta chains from one sample sequenced in a study of cytomegalovirus exposure and HLA in healthy donors. PCR was performed using 60 Vbeta and 13 Jbeta primers. Produced via immunoSEQ multiplex PCR; TCRdb's table is partial and in-frame only. The repertoire has about 94,000 clones, more than 65% of them found once; the top ten carry approximately 10%. Material for sequencing was PBMCs. The receptors shown here come from a human donor in good health.

V gene TRBV11-2 combines with J gene TRBJ1-3; D may be TRBD1 (5 bases). Germline V gene sequence: CDR1 SGHAT, CDR2 FQNNGV. The CDR3 is 13 amino acids. V gave up 6 bases and J gave up 2 bases, with 8 bases separating them. This CDR3 is CASRRGAGNTIYF. The CDR3 DNA sequence: TGTGCCAGCAGGCGGGGGGCTGGAAACACCATATATTTT.

V is TRBV9 and J is TRBJ2-2; 10 nucleotides match TRBD2. After removal of 5 bases from V and 7 bases from J, the junction contained 8 bases not matched to a gene. Germline V gene lookup returns CDR1 SGDLS and CDR2 YYNGEE. The CDR3 covers 15 residues. The CDR3 here is CASSESGGAVGELFF. The CDR3, as DNA: TGTGCCAGCAGTGAAAGCGGGGGGGCCGTCGGGGAGCTGTTTTTT. Supplemented by reference TRBV9 and TRBJ2-2, the full variable domain reads DSGVTQTPKHLITATGQRVTLRCSPRSGDLSVYWYQQSLDQGLQFLIQYYNGEERAKGNILERFSAQQFPDLHSELNLSSLELGDSALYFCASSESGGAVGELFFGEGSRLTVL.

The V gene is TRBV6-5, the J gene TRBJ2-7; weak D call: TRBD1 (5 bases). Germline V gene data show CDR1 as MNHEY and CDR2 as SVGAGI. Deletions cut 2 bases from V and 6 bases from J, with 14 bases between. The CDR3 is 14 residues long. The CDR3 region is CASSYNGALLEQYF. The CDR3 DNA is TGTGCCAGCAGTTACAATGGGGCGCTCCTCGAGCAGTACTTC.

The V and J genes are TRBV6-4 and TRBJ1-2; possible D gene TRBD1, 5 bases. CDR1 is MRHNA, CDR2 SNTAGT, per germline. With 6 bases removed from V and 3 bases from J, the gap between germline ends came to 17 bases. This CDR3 spans 15 amino acids. The DNA of the CDR3 is TGTGCCAGCAGCCAAGAGAAGGGGCACTACTATGGCTACACCTTC. Amino acid sequence: CASSQEKGHYYGYTF.

This chain connects TRBV6-6 to TRBJ2-5, with 9 bases fitting TRBD1. The CDR3 sequence is 14 residues long. Losses at the gene ends were 6 bases for V and 5 bases for J; bases not matched to a gene: 7. The germline V gene has CDR1 MNHNY and CDR2 SVGAGI (reference sequence). The CDR3 protein is CASSLDRGGETQYF. Here the CDR3 DNA reads TGTGCCAGCAGCTTAGACAGGGGGGGGGAGACCCAGTACTTC.

The sample holds one count of this clone. CDR3 DNA sequence: TGTGCCAGCAGGACCCCAGGGGCTGGAAACACCATATATTTT. The encoded protein is CASRTPGAGNTIYF. V and J are TRBV28 and TRBJ1-3; D perhaps matches TRBD1 (6 bases). The CDR3 loop spans 14 amino acids. With 6 bases removed from V and 2 bases from J, the gap between germline ends came to 11 bases. CDR1 is MDHEN, CDR2 SYDVKM, per germline.

The chain employs TRBV7-2 and TRBJ2-1; TRBD2 agrees at 7 bases. The V gene's germline CDR1 is SGHTA and CDR2 FQGNSA. V was pared by 5 bases and J by 1 base, with 5 bases of the junction left unmatched. The CDR3 has 15 residues. The CDR3 is CASSRGVESYNEQFF. The CDR3 coding sequence is TGTGCCAGCAGCCGGGGGGTAGAATCCTACAATGAGCAGTTCTTC. Supplemented by reference TRBV7-2 and TRBJ2-1, the full variable domain reads GAGVSQSPSNKVTEKGKDVELRCDPISGHTALYWYRQSLGQGLEFLIYFQGNSAPDKSGLPSDRFSAERTGGSVSTLTIQRTQQEDSAVYLCASSRGVESYNEQFFGPGTRLTVL.

The chain employs TRBV29-1 and TRBJ1-2, with D tentatively TRBD1 (5 bases). Germline V gene sequence: CDR1 SQVTM, CDR2 ANQGSEA. There are 14 residues in the CDR3. V was clipped by 6 bases and J by 8 bases, with 22 bases between them. CDR3 region: CSVALQTDPWGYTF. In nucleotides, the CDR3 is TGCAGCGTCGCGCTTCAGACAGACCCCTGGGGCTACACCTTC.

This clone occurred a few times. The chain carries TRBV6-1 and TRBJ2-3; D gene unclear. CDR1 is MNHNS, CDR2 SASEGT, per germline. Trimming pared 3 bases from V and 1 base from J, leaving 5 bases between. The CDR3 contains 13 residues. Here the CDR3 reads CASSDVGTDTQYF. The CDR3 nucleotides read TGTGCCAGCAGTGATGTAGGCACAGATACGCAGTATTTT.

This clone occurred once. This sequence joins TRBV2 and TRBJ2-5; 8 bases are shared with TRBD2. This CDR3 contains 15 residues. Per germline, CDR1 SNHLY and CDR2 FYNNEI. V was clipped by 6 bases and J by 4 bases; unmatched bases: 10. The CDR3: CASSKAGATPETQYF. In DNA form, the CDR3 reads TGTGCCAGCAGCAAAGCGGGAGCGACCCCAGAGACCCAGTACTTC.

V and J are TRBV11-2 and TRBJ2-5, with 16 bases aligning to TRBD2. Germline CDR1 and CDR2: SGHAT and FQNNGV. V lost 6 bases to trimming and J lost 5 bases; unmatched junction nucleotides: 9. The CDR3 covers 17 residues. CDR3 DNA: TGTGCCAGCAGTCAGGGACTAGCGGGGGGGCCGGTGGAGACCCAGTACTTC. It is translated as CASSQGLAGGPVETQYF. The whole variable domain, filled in from reference TRBV11-2 and TRBJ2-5, reads EAGVAQSPRYKIIEKRQSVAFWCNPISGHATLYWYQQILGQGPKLLIQFQNNGVVDDSQLPKDRFSAERLKGVDSTLKIQPAKLEDSAVYLCASSQGLAGGPVETQYFGPGTRLLVL.

As for this clone: The junction differs from germline at one of its ends, possibly a read error. The chain has TRBV18 and TRBJ2-7; the D gene could be TRBD1 or TRBD2 (5 bases each). Germline V gene sequence: CDR1 KGHSH, CDR2 LQKENI. The CDR3 has 12 residues. The CDR3 nucleotides are TGTGCCAGCTCCCCACAGGCGGGCGAGCAGTACTTC. This codes for CASSPQAGEQYF.

The rearrangement joins TRBV6-1 to TRBJ2-3; the D gene is possibly TRBD1 (5 bases). The germline V gene has CDR1 MNHNS and CDR2 SASEGT. V lost 7 bases, J lost 2 bases, and 16 bases lay in between. This CDR3 is 15 amino acids long. DNA for the CDR3: TGTGCCAGCACCAAAGGGGCTGAGGCCACAGATACGCAGTATTTT. It codes for CASTKGAEATDTQYF.

The rearrangement uses TRBV6-6 and TRBJ1-3; TRBD1 matches 7 bases. This CDR3 is 14 amino acids long. From germline, CDR1 is MNHNY and CDR2 SVGAGI (reference sequence). The trim removed 6 bases at V and 7 bases at J, leaving 9 bases unmatched. CDR3 nucleotide sequence: TGTGCCAGCAGACGGACAGGTTCCTTGAACACCATATATTTT. It codes for CASRRTGSLNTIYF.